These 21 T cell receptor beta chains originate from one sample sequenced in a study of tissue T cells after allogeneic stem cell transplantation (dated by TCRdb to between 2020 and 2023). Library preparation was by the immunoSEQ multiplex PCR assay. In TCRdb, the immuneACCESS table is reduced to in-frame sequences with V and J assigned. These tables do not hold every clone; where another copy was compared, an unresolved V gene accounts for under half, and the others remain unexplained. This sample lists about 5,700 clones; under 60% were detected once. The top ten hold approximately 15% of the sample. The time point label here, explained by the study, means: mouse harvest day 14 after allogeneic transplant. Mouse grafts combined 10^7 T-cell-depleted bone marrow cells with 10^6 splenic CD5+ T cells, given via tail vein injection. The sample taken for sequencing was gut tissue. The receptors stem from a female BALB/c mouse given C57BL/6 T cells with graft-versus-host disease after an allogeneic hematopoietic cell transplant.

This clone has only a few counts. Genes and germline are mouse. CDR3 protein: CASSDMGASYEQYF. The covered CDR3 bases are TGTGCCAGCAGTGATATGGGGGCCTCCTATGAACAGTAC. The genes are TRBV13-1 and TRBJ2-7; perhaps D is TRBD1 or TRBD2 (6 bases each). The read is 1 residue too short to cover the CDR3 end, so that end is filled in from the germline J gene. Germline V gene lookup returns CDR1 NSHNY and CDR2 SYGAGN. The V end was cut by 1 base, the J end by 0 bases, with 8 bases between. The CDR3 is made up of 14 amino acids.

As regards this clone: Gene labels here are mouse ones. The read ends 1 residue before the CDR3 terminus; that terminus is restored from the germline J gene. The chain carries TRBV24 and TRBJ1-2; D ambiguous. Germline-derived CDR1 and CDR2 are KGHTA and FRNEEI. CDR3 length: 13 residues. The V gene lost 4 bases and the J gene lost 0 bases, with 6 bases spanning the gap. The CDR3 protein is CASSPRPNSDYTF. The sequenced CDR3 bases are TGTGCCAGCAGTCCCCGCCCAAACTCCGACTACACC.

As regards this clone: Mouse gene names and germline throughout. The CDR3 end falls 1 residue outside the read, so it is completed with the germline J gene. J is TRBJ2-3 and V is TRBV26; D is unresolved. The CDR3 has 13 residues. Looked up from germline, CDR1 is KGHPV and CDR2 is FQNQEV (reference sequence). Trimming took 4 bases from V and 3 from J, leaving 8 bases between them. This CDR3 reads CASSPDPAETLYF. The sequenced part of the CDR3 DNA is TGTGCCAGCAGTCCCGACCCCGCAGAAACGCTGTAT.

This clone rates as medium-sized (0.01 to 0.1%). Gene names and germline match the mouse. The read is 1 residue too short to cover the CDR3 end, so that end is filled in from the germline J gene. The chain recombines TRBV26 with TRBJ1-5; perhaps TRBD1 as D (5 bases). The V and J ends lost 2 bases and 4 bases respectively, with 6 bases between them. The CDR3 spans 13 residues. CDR1 is KGHPV and CDR2 is FQNQEV in the germline V gene (reference sequence). The covered CDR3 bases are TGTGCCAGCAGTCTGGGACATAACCAGGCTCCGCTT. Translation gives CASSLGHNQAPL. The whole CDR3 is CASSLGHNQAPLF.

As concerns this clone: The gene symbols are mouse symbols. The read terminates 1 residue ahead of where the CDR3 ends, so the germline J gene completes it. The chain combines TRBV3 with TRBJ1-4, with 10 bases lining up with TRBD1. Trimming at V came to 5 bases and at J to 3 bases, leaving 3 bases not matched to a gene. Germline V gene sequence: CDR1 SNHLY, CDR2 FYNGKV (reference sequence). The CDR3 loop spans 15 amino acids. CDR3 region: CASSPGQGPNERLFF. The DNA read from the CDR3 is TGTGCCAGCAGCCCGGGACAGGGGCCCAACGAAAGATTATTT.

To note about this clone: Gene names and germline match the mouse. From the germline J gene comes the end of the CDR3, since the read stops 1 residue before it. This rearrangement joins TRBV26 to TRBJ1-4; no firm D call. Looked up from germline, CDR1 is KGHPV and CDR2 is FQNQEV (reference sequence). This CDR3 has 14 amino acids. The ends were cut back, 2 bases at V and 0 bases at J, with 4 bases in the middle. This chain's CDR3 is CASSLGISNERLFF. The CDR3 bases that were read are TGTGCCAGCAGTCTGGGCATTTCCAACGAAAGATTATTT. Using reference TRBV26 and TRBJ1-4 for the parts outside the CDR3, the full variable domain is NSKVIQTPRYLVKGQGQKAKMRCIPEKGHPVVFWYQQNKNNEFKFLINFQNQEVLQQIDMTEKRFSAECPSNSPCSLEIQSSEAGDSALYLCASSLGISNERLFFGHGTKLSVL.

Concerning this clone itself: The listed genes are named as in mouse. With the read ending 1 residue before the CDR3 end, the germline J gene is used to fill in that end. The chain uses TRBV12-2 and TRBJ2-3; 9 nucleotides line up with TRBD1. Germline assignment: CDR1 SGHLS and CDR2 HYDKME. The trim removed 3 bases at V and 0 bases at J, leaving 3 bases unmatched. The CDR3 spans 15 residues. Partial CDR3 DNA: TGTGCCAGCTCTTCACAGGGGGCTAGTGCAGAAACGCTGTAT. The encoded protein is CASSSQGASAETLY. In full, the CDR3 reads CASSSQGASAETLYF.

By proportion, this clone is medium-sized. Genes and germline are mouse. The read falls 1 residue short of the CDR3 end, and the missing part is taken from the germline J gene. The chain combines TRBV13-2 with TRBJ1-5; D perhaps matches TRBD1 (5 bases). V was trimmed by 3 bases and J by 1 base, leaving 5 bases between them. The CDR3 extends over 13 amino acids. The germline CDR1 and CDR2 sequences are NNHNN and SYGAGS (reference sequence). CDR3 DNA (partial): TGTGCCAGCGGTGGGGACAACAACCAGGCTCCGCTT. It yields the protein CASGGDNNQAPL. The CDR3 in its entirety is CASGGDNNQAPLF.

This clone is termed medium-sized (0.01 to 0.1%). Mouse gene names apply. With the read ending 1 residue before the CDR3 end, the germline J gene is used to fill in that end. The chain employs TRBV13-1 and TRBJ1-4; TRBD1 aligns across 7 bases. CDR1 is NSHNY, CDR2 SYGAGN, per germline. The V segment lost 1 base and the J segment 0 bases; nucleotides outside the gene matches: 6. CDR3 size: 17 residues. The sequenced part of the CDR3 DNA is TGTGCCAGCAGTGATCCCGGGACAGAACTTTCCAACGAAAGATTATTT. This sequence encodes CASSDPGTELSNERLF. The whole CDR3 is CASSDPGTELSNERLFF.

A remark on this clone: The genes are named according to mouse. The CDR3 end is not reached by the read, which stops 1 residue before it; the germline J gene fills it in. The genes are TRBV26 and TRBJ2-3; no clear D. V gave up 0 bases and J gave up 0 bases, with 4 bases separating them. This CDR3 has 14 residues. CDR1 and CDR2 from the germline V gene are KGHPV and FQNQEV (reference sequence). CDR3 sequence: CASSLSQSAETLYF. CDR3 DNA (partial): TGTGCCAGCAGTCTGTCACAGAGTGCAGAAACGCTGTAT.

A remark on this clone: Gene names are mouse gene names. The read ends 1 residue early relative to the CDR3; the germline J gene fills the gap. This chain joins TRBV26 and TRBJ1-2, with D possibly being TRBD1 (5 bases). The germline V and J ends were trimmed by 6 bases and 0 bases, with 8 bases remaining between them. This CDR3 has 13 amino acids. Germline CDR1 is KGHPV and CDR2 is FQNQEV (reference sequence). The CDR3 bases that were read are TGTGCCAGCAGACGGACAACAAACTCCGACTACACC. Translating gives CASRRTTNSDYT. The full CDR3 is CASRRTTNSDYTF.

Concerning this clone: Gene names and germline match the mouse. The read ends 1 residue early relative to the CDR3; the germline J gene fills the gap. J is TRBJ2-2 and V is TRBV14; TRBD1 agrees at 7 bases. This CDR3 spans 16 amino acids. Losses at the gene ends were 5 bases for V and 1 base for J; bases not matched to a gene: 8. Germline CDR1 is SGHDT and CDR2 is FRDEAV. The CDR3 region is CASRAPGQKNTGQLYF. The CDR3 bases that were read are TGTGCCAGCAGGGCTCCGGGACAGAAAAACACCGGGCAGCTCTAC.

By share, this clone ranks as large. The germline and genes are mouse ones. From the germline J gene comes the end of the CDR3, since the read stops 1 residue before it. The V gene is TRBV13-2, the J gene TRBJ2-1; TRBD2 matches 11 bases. The CDR3 is made up of 16 amino acids. CDR1 and CDR2 (germline): NNHNN, SYGAGS (reference sequence). Trimming took 0 bases from V and 4 from J; bases not matched to a gene: 3. The CDR3 DNA, read in part, is TGTGCCAGCGGTGATGCCGGGACTGGGGGTTATGCTGAGCAGTTC. Protein sequence: CASGDAGTGGYAEQF. The whole CDR3 sequence reads CASGDAGTGGYAEQFF.

This clone showed up just a few times. The listed genes are named as in mouse. The read stops 1 residue short of the end of the CDR3; the missing end is completed from the germline J gene. This chain connects TRBV23 to TRBJ2-5; the D segment call TRBD1 is taken from the table without a DNA check. Germline V gives CDR1 KGHTA, CDR2 FQNQQP. The CDR3 consists of 14 residues. The CDR3: CSSSRTGDQDTQYF. The CDR3 bases that were read are TGCTCCAGCAGTCGAACAGGGGACCAAGACACCCAGTAC.

This clone was counted only a few times. Mouse gene names and germline throughout. Read coverage stops 1 residue before the CDR3 terminus; the germline J gene supplies the remainder. The chain uses TRBV13-1 and TRBJ2-7; TRBD1 is a possible D gene (5 bases). Germline loops: CDR1 NSHNY, CDR2 SYGAGN. With 0 bases removed from V and 6 bases from J, the gap between germline ends came to 10 bases. The CDR3 is 13 amino acids. Partial CDR3 DNA: TGTGCCAGCAGTGATGCCAGGGCCCTTGAACAGTAC. Protein sequence: CASSDARALEQY. The full CDR3 protein reads CASSDARALEQYF.

For this clone: Gene names are mouse gene names. This CDR3 is CASSPGQCNSDYTF. Partial CDR3 DNA: TGTGCCAGCAGTCCGGGACAATGCAACTCCGACTACACC. The V call is TRBV4, the J call TRBJ1-2; D perhaps matches TRBD1 (6 bases). The read ends 1 residue before the CDR3 terminus; that terminus is restored from the germline J gene. The V gene's germline CDR1 is LGHDT and CDR2 YNNKQL (reference sequence). The CDR3 spans 14 residues. The V end lost 6 bases, the J end lost 2 bases, and 13 bases lay between the germline ends.

For this clone: Gene names and germline refer to mouse. Read data end 1 residue before the CDR3 end; the end is taken from the germline J gene. The V and J genes are TRBV3 and TRBJ1-3; tentative D call: TRBD1 (6 bases). The CDR3 is made up of 15 amino acids. The V end lost 2 bases, the J end lost 3 bases, and 11 bases lay between the germline ends. Germline assignment: CDR1 SNHLY and CDR2 FYNGKV (reference sequence). The sequenced part of the CDR3 DNA is TGTGCCAGCAGCTTAAAGGGGGGAGGTGGAAATACGCTCTAT. Translated: CASSLKGGGGNTLY. The whole CDR3 protein is CASSLKGGGGNTLYF.

Points on this clone: Gene labels here are mouse ones. The read halts 1 residue ahead of the CDR3 end, with the missing end drawn from the germline J gene. The rearrangement links TRBV16 to TRBJ2-7; 7 positions agree with TRBD2. The V gene end was trimmed by 1 base and the J gene end by 6 bases; junction bases not matched to a gene: 3. Germline V lookup: CDR1 SGHSA, CDR2 FRNQAP. The CDR3 spans 13 residues. CDR3 bases read: TGTGCAAGCAGCTTAGGGGGGGGGTTTGAACAGTAC. Amino acid sequence: CASSLGGGFEQY. Given in full, the CDR3 is CASSLGGGFEQYF.

By share of the sample, this clone is medium-sized (0.01 to 0.1%). The gene names given are mouse names. The read terminates 1 residue before the CDR3 end, so the remaining end is supplied by the germline J gene. V is TRBV2 and J is TRBJ2-7; 8 nucleotides line up with TRBD1. Germline CDR1 and CDR2: LGHNA and YSYQKL. CDR3 length: 15 residues. Trimming removed 0 bases from V and 4 bases from J; junction bases left unmatched: 5. The CDR3 bases that were read are TGTGCCAGCAGCCAAGATCGGACAGGGAATTATGAACAGTAC. This gives the protein CASSQDRTGNYEQY. The full-length CDR3 reads as CASSQDRTGNYEQYF.

Comments on this clone: The germline and genes are mouse ones. The read finishes 1 residue shy of the CDR3 end, and the germline J gene is used to complete it. V and J are TRBV12-1 and TRBJ2-7, with 8 nucleotides matching TRBD2. CDR1 SGHSN and CDR2 HYEKVE come from the germline V gene. The CDR3 has 14 amino acids. V dropped 3 bases and J dropped 1; count of bases not matched to a gene: 4. The CDR3 reads CASSFWGESYEQYF. The DNA read from the CDR3 is TGTGCCAGCTCTTTCTGGGGGGAATCCTATGAACAGTAC.

As to this clone: Germline and genes here are mouse. The read halts 1 residue ahead of the CDR3 end, with the missing end drawn from the germline J gene. The same CDR3 arises from other DNA sequences in this sample as well. The J gene is TRBJ1-2, the V gene TRBV1; TRBD1 agrees at 7 bases. The CDR3 is 14 amino acids. V trimming: 3 bases; J trimming: 1 base; junction bases outside the gene matches: 2. Per germline, CDR1 NSQYPW and CDR2 LRSPGD (reference sequence). The sequenced CDR3 bases are TGCACCTGCAGTGCCCGGGACAGAAACTCCGACTACACC. Its protein product is CTCSARDRNSDYT. In full, the CDR3 is CTCSARDRNSDYTF.